This T cell receptor (beta chain) was recorded in a study of OX40 agonist ivuxolimab in advanced cancers. Study-level information: At doses from 0.01 to 10 mg/kg, patients were given intravenous ivuxolimab every 2 weeks.

Sequenced by immunoSEQ multiplex PCR; TCRdb stores in-frame clones only, minus some. This table has 15,000 to 20,000 clones, about 88% appearing once. The CDR3 is 16 residues long. Trimming shortened V by 0 bases and J by 3 bases, and 13 bases separated the two germline ends. CDR1 is SNHLY and CDR2 is FYNNEI in the germline V gene. This TCR was sampled from an adult with an advanced solid tumor such as melanoma, head and neck, liver or kidney cancer. This sequence joins TRBV2 and TRBJ2-3; tentative D call: TRBD2 (7 bases). This specimen was CD4+ or CD8+ T cells sorted from blood, taken in a trial of the OX40 agonist ivuxolimab. The CDR3 region is CASSEALAGATDTQYF. CDR3 sequence (DNA): TGTGCCAGCAGTGAAGCGCTTGCGGGGGCTACAGATACGCAGTATTTT.